This passage covers 26 T cell receptor beta chains from one sample sequenced in a study of human T cells and chemical hapten exposure. TCRdb re-called the RACE reads with MiXCR, one entry per CDR3 protein. Among about 92,000 distinct CDR3 sequences listed, roughly 9.1% were seen once. Documented time point: pre-sensitization, week 0. Noted treatment: therapeutic diphenylcyclopropenone sensitization with weekly scalp DPC. The material sequenced was whole blood, taken in connection with sensitization to the hapten diphenylcyclopropenone (DPC). These receptor sequences come from a woman between 35 and 50 years old with alopecia areata. Some clones in this sample may be carry-over from other donors' samples.

This clonotype was counted a few times. The chain links TRBV9 to TRBJ2-1, with D perhaps matching TRBD1 (5 bases). Germline V gene lookup returns CDR1 SGDLS and CDR2 YYNGEE. The length of the CDR3 is 15 residues. V lost 0 bases to trimming and J lost 4 bases, with 11 bases between them. CDR3 coding DNA: TGTGCCAGCAGCGTAGCTGGGGCCCCTTACAATGAGCAGTTCTTC. Its protein is CASSVAGAPYNEQFF.

The gene calls are TRBV5-4 and TRBJ2-3; 9 bases match TRBD2. J gave up 0 bases and V 3 bases, and 14 bases lay outside the gene matches. The CDR3 contains 19 residues. Germline lookup yields CDR1 SGHNT and CDR2 YYREEE (reference sequence). The CDR3 DNA is TGTGCCAGCAGCTGGTCCCTAGCGGGGACTTATTCTAGCACAGATACGCAGTATTTT. It specifies CASSWSLAGTYSSTDTQYF. Full variable domain (missing parts from reference TRBV5-4 and TRBJ2-3): ETGVTQSPTHLIKTRGQQVTLRCSSQSGHNTVSWYQQALGQGPQFIFQYYREEENGRGNFPPRFSGLQFPNYSSELNVNALELDDSALYLCASSWSLAGTYSSTDTQYFGPGTRLTVL.

This clonotype was seen repeatedly, ten times or more. CDR3 nucleotide sequence: TGTGCCAGCAGTTTTGAAGAGATCACTGAAGCTTTCTTT. It specifies CASSFEEITEAFF. V usage is TRBV12-3 or TRBV12-4 and J usage is TRBJ1-1; D not certain. V lost 3 bases, J lost 4 bases, and 9 bases lay in between. This CDR3 contains 13 residues.

This clonotype was seen a handful of times. The chain links TRBV12-3 or TRBV12-4 to TRBJ2-1; 8 nucleotides align to TRBD1. The CDR3 contains 13 residues. V was clipped by 4 bases and J by 6 bases; unmatched bases: 2. CDR3 region: CASSSDRGNEQFF. CDR3 nucleotide sequence: TGTGCCAGCAGTTCAGACAGGGGCAATGAGCAGTTCTTC.

This clonotype was counted ten times or more. The gene calls are TRBV4-1 and TRBJ1-5, with a weak D call TRBD1 (5 bases). Germline CDR1 is MGHRA and CDR2 is YSYEKL. Trimming shortened V by 4 bases and J by 4 bases, and 11 bases separated the two germline ends. The CDR3 runs to 14 residues. This CDR3 reads CASSRGFGNQPQHF. The CDR3 bases are TGCGCCAGCAGCCGGGGGTTCGGGAATCAGCCCCAGCATTTT.

This clonotype was seen ten or more times. This chain links TRBV7-2 with TRBJ2-3; D unclear. Germline V gene sequence: CDR1 SGHTA, CDR2 FQGNSA. This CDR3 spans 12 amino acids. V shed 2 bases and J shed 5 bases, with 5 bases lying between them. CDR3 DNA sequence: TGTGCCAGCAGCTTAAAAGGAGATACGCAGTATTTT. Its translation: CASSLKGDTQYF.

The V call is TRBV9, the J call TRBJ2-2, with 12 bases identical to TRBD2. Germline CDR1 and CDR2: SGDLS and YYNGEE. CDR3 length: 18 amino acids. Trimming took 2 bases from V and 3 from J; bases not matched to a gene: 8. Written as DNA, the CDR3 is TGTGCCAGCAGCGTCCCTAGGACTAGCGGGGCCGACACCGGGGAGCTGTTTTTT. It codes for CASSVPRTSGADTGELFF. The whole variable domain, filled in from reference TRBV9 and TRBJ2-2, reads DSGVTQTPKHLITATGQRVTLRCSPRSGDLSVYWYQQSLDQGLQFLIQYYNGEERAKGNILERFSAQQFPDLHSELNLSSLELGDSALYFCASSVPRTSGADTGELFFGEGSRLTVL.

The CDR3 DNA reads as TGCAGCGTTGATTTAAGTGGGCAAGAGACCCAGTACTTC. Its protein is CSVDLSGQETQYF. The rearrangement links TRBV29-1 to TRBJ2-5; no clear D. Germline CDR1 SQVTM, CDR2 ANQGSEA. The ends were cut back, 3 bases at V and 2 bases at J, with 10 bases in the middle. This CDR3 region has 13 residues.

V and J are TRBV6-4 and TRBJ2-1; D may be TRBD2 (6 bases). Germline CDR1 MRHNA, CDR2 SNTAGT. V was pared by 3 bases and J by 7 bases, with 19 bases between. The CDR3 length is 16 residues. CDR3 DNA sequence: TGTGCCAGCAGTGAAGTGGGAAGGACGGGGGTTAATGAGCAGTTCTTC. It specifies CASSEVGRTGVNEQFF.

This clonotype was counted many times. The rearrangement uses TRBV5-1 and TRBJ2-7; TRBD2 aligns across 7 bases. The CDR3 sequence is 17 residues long. V trimming: 0 bases; J trimming: 7 bases; junction bases outside the gene matches: 16. Germline V gene sequence: CDR1 SGHRS, CDR2 YFSETQ. Written as DNA, the CDR3 is TGCGCCAGCAGCTTGGCTTACAGGAACAAGGCCGGGGGGGAGCAGTACTTC. Translating gives CASSLAYRNKAGGEQYF.

This chain connects TRBV6-5 to TRBJ2-7, with 10 bases lining up with TRBD1. V lost 7 bases to trimming and J lost 3 bases; unmatched junction nucleotides: 6. The CDR3 runs to 14 residues. The germline CDR1 and CDR2 sequences are MNHEY and SVGAGI. CDR3 sequence: CASTGTGASYEQYF. CDR3 sequence (DNA): TGTGCCAGCACCGGGACAGGGGCGAGCTACGAGCAGTACTTC.

This clonotype was observed a few times. A read error may produce the germline difference seen at one junction end. DNA of the CDR3: TGTGCCAGTAGTTCACTCCCCGGACAGGGGGCAGCATTT. Its translation is CASSSLPGQGAAF. The rearrangement joins TRBV19 to TRBJ1-5, with 11 positions matching TRBD1. CDR1 and CDR2 (germline): LNHDA, SQIVND (reference sequence). CDR3 length equals 13 residues.

This clonotype has at least ten counts. The chain links TRBV2 to TRBJ1-1, with a possible D match to TRBD1 (6 bases). In germline, CDR1 is SNHLY, CDR2 FYNNEI. The CDR3 contains 13 residues. The V and J ends lost 5 bases and 4 bases respectively, with 11 bases between them. CDR3 sequence: CASSSDRGTEAFF. For the CDR3, the DNA is TGTGCCAGCAGTTCGGACAGAGGCACTGAAGCTTTCTTT.

This clonotype was counted at least ten times. The chain combines TRBV20-1 with TRBJ2-5; D might be TRBD2 (6 bases). The CDR3 loop spans 12 amino acids. V was pared by 7 bases and J by 5 bases, with 14 bases between. Germline V gene sequence: CDR1 DFQATT, CDR2 SNEGSKA (reference sequence). For the CDR3, the DNA is TGCAGTGTGGAGGGTGACCGGGAGACCCAGTACTTC. The encoded protein is CSVEGDRETQYF.

This clonotype was seen repeatedly, ten times or more. The rearrangement uses TRBV19 and TRBJ2-5; TRBD1 aligns across 11 bases. Germline V CDR1 and CDR2: LNHDA, SQIVND (reference sequence). The CDR3 length is 16 residues. The trim removed 5 bases at V and 1 base at J, leaving 6 bases unmatched. CDR3: CASSAPGQGVQETQYF. The CDR3 DNA is TGTGCCAGTAGTGCTCCGGGACAGGGGGTCCAAGAGACCCAGTACTTC. Full variable domain (missing parts from reference TRBV19 and TRBJ2-5): DGGITQSPKYLFRKEGQNVTLSCEQNLNHDAMYWYRQDPGQGLRLIYYSQIVNDFQKGDIAEGYSVSREKKESFPLTVTSAQKNPTAFYLCASSAPGQGVQETQYFGPGTRLLVL.

This clonotype has at least ten counts. The chain uses TRBV10-2 and TRBJ1-1, with 9 bases fitting TRBD1. The CDR3 sequence is 18 residues long. V gave up 3 bases and J gave up 1 base; unmatched junction bases: 12. In germline, CDR1 is WSHSY, CDR2 SAAADI. DNA for the CDR3: TGCGCCAGCAGTGATTCGAGGACAGGGGTCTTTAGGAACACTGAAGCTTTCTTT. Protein product: CASSDSRTGVFRNTEAFF.

The CDR3 loop is CSVPFDWGTLYNEQFF. CDR3 DNA sequence: TGCAGCGTTCCCTTCGACTGGGGAACACTTTACAATGAGCAGTTCTTC. The chain couples TRBV29-1 to TRBJ2-1; no clear D gene. Trimming took off 5 bases at V and 4 bases at J, with 21 bases between the two ends. Germline V gene sequence: CDR1 SQVTM, CDR2 ANQGSEA. The CDR3 is made up of 16 amino acids.

This clonotype appeared a single time. The chain links TRBV11-2 to TRBJ1-2; 7 bases fit TRBD1. There are 12 residues in the CDR3. With V trimmed by 5 bases and J by 13 bases, 10 bases remained unmatched. In germline, CDR1 is SGHAT, CDR2 FQNNGV. In nucleotides, the CDR3 is TGTGCCAGCAGCATAGGGACAGCGGGTATCACCTTC. It encodes CASSIGTAGITF.

This clonotype was recorded a few times. Here the CDR3 reads CASSFAGVYGYTF. In DNA form, the CDR3 reads TGTGCCAGCAGCTTCGCAGGGGTATACGGCTACACCTTC. J is TRBJ1-2 and V is TRBV5-4; a weak D match, TRBD1 (6 bases). The CDR3 length is 13 residues. V shed 2 bases and J shed 8 bases, with 13 bases lying between them. Germline V gives CDR1 SGHNT, CDR2 YYREEE (reference sequence).

The chain is built from TRBV9 and TRBJ2-3; 10 nucleotides match TRBD2. Germline V gives CDR1 SGDLS, CDR2 YYNGEE. V gave up 4 bases and J gave up 4 bases; unmatched junction bases: 9. The CDR3 extends over 16 amino acids. Here the CDR3 DNA reads TGTGCCAGCAGCCCCCGGCTAGCGGGGGTTCCAGATACGCAGTATTTT. It specifies CASSPRLAGVPDTQYF.

There are many counts of this clonotype. V and J are TRBV29-1 and TRBJ2-1; D gene uncertain. This CDR3 has 15 amino acids. Trimming took 4 bases from V and 0 from J, leaving 13 bases between them. In germline, CDR1 is SQVTM, CDR2 ANQGSEA. Here the CDR3 reads CSVAGSISSYNEQFF. CDR3 sequence (DNA): TGCAGCGTTGCCGGGTCTATTAGCTCCTACAATGAGCAGTTCTTC.

J is TRBJ2-5 and V is TRBV7-9, with a possible D match to TRBD2 (6 bases). In germline, CDR1 is SEHNR, CDR2 FQNEAQ (reference sequence). The V and J ends lost 5 bases and 2 bases respectively, with 15 bases between them. There are 15 residues in the CDR3. This chain's CDR3 is CASSAGPTIQETQYF. The CDR3 DNA follows: TGTGCCAGCAGCGCGGGACCGACGATTCAAGAGACCCAGTACTTC.

The chain links TRBV5-1 to TRBJ2-4, with 9 nucleotides matching TRBD2. The germline V gene has CDR1 SGHRS and CDR2 YFSETQ. The trim removed 4 bases at V and 6 bases at J, leaving 5 bases unmatched. The CDR3 runs to 14 residues. CDR3 loop: CASSRTSVGNIQYF. In nucleotides, the CDR3 is TGCGCCAGCAGCCGGACTAGCGTAGGAAACATTCAGTACTTC.

This clonotype was counted many times. J is TRBJ2-7 and V is TRBV6-2 or TRBV6-3, with TRBD1 matching over 7 bases. The CDR3 sequence is 16 residues long. Germline assignment: CDR1 MNHEY and CDR2 SVGEGT. Losses at the gene ends were 4 bases for V and 3 bases for J; bases not matched to a gene: 12. CDR3 coding DNA: TGTGCCAGCAGTTCTACAAGGGGGCAGATCTACTACGAGCAGTACTTC. Its protein is CASSSTRGQIYYEQYF.

The rearrangement links TRBV6-6 to TRBJ1-5, with D possibly being TRBD1 (5 bases). Germline CDR1 MNHNY, CDR2 SVGAGI (reference sequence). The ends were cut back, 6 bases at V and 0 bases at J, with 12 bases in the middle. There are 15 residues in the CDR3. For the CDR3, the DNA is TGTGCCAGCAGCCCCAGGGAAAATAGCAATCAGCCCCAGCATTTT. Residues: CASSPRENSNQPQHF.

In this sample, this clonotype turned up many times. The chain combines TRBV12-3 or TRBV12-4 with TRBJ1-1; D remains ambiguous. This CDR3 has 14 amino acids. With 0 bases removed from V and 3 bases from J, the gap between germline ends came to 8 bases. In nucleotides, the CDR3 is TGTGCCAGCAGTTTAGCAGGGCTGCACACTGAAGCTTTCTTT. It is translated as CASSLAGLHTEAFF.